This T cell receptor beta chain originates from a study of blood T cell repertoires in COVID-19. Authors' data handling: Amplification of reference gene primers was used by the study to estimate nucleated cell counts. Assay used: immunoSEQ multiplex PCR; TCRdb lists only in-frame clones, some missing. For V, J and clone size, that table is used; D and trimming come from the DNA. The table has fewer than 60,000 clones, around 79% seen once. Germline CDR1 and CDR2: SGHTA and FQGNSA. CDR3 size: 15 residues. Trimming removed 4 bases from V and 2 bases from J; junction bases left unmatched: 7. Sequenced input: peripheral blood. The chain combines TRBV7-2 with TRBJ2-7; 8 bases line up with TRBD1. This TCR was sampled from a man in his sixties or seventies with acute or convalescent COVID-19. In nucleotides, the CDR3 is TGTGCCAGCAGCTATACCGGGACAGGCACCTACGAGCAGTACTTC. Protein: CASSYTGTGTYEQYF.